A selection of T cell receptor beta chains follows, all from one sample in a study of blood T cell repertoires in COVID-19. Here immunoSEQ multiplex PCR was the method, and the copy in TCRdb shows in-frame clones only, minus some. The data show about 300,000 clones, with nearly 90% seen just once and approximately 2.9% held by the top ten. Sequencing was carried out using PBMCs or T cells enriched from blood (not recorded which). These receptors all come from a woman aged 50 to 60 who had been exposed to COVID-19. CDR3s include the opening cysteine and the closing phenylalanine or tryptophan.

>TRBJ2-5|TRBV27
CASSFGQGQETQYF
>TRBJ2-7|TRBV28
CASSPLKRGTYYEQYF
>TRBJ2-5|TRBV3-1/TRBV3-2
CASSRGLAGGQETQYF
>TRBJ1-4|TRBV9
CASSPDRANEKLFF
>TRBJ2-7|TRBV28
CASSLMGQAAYEQYF
>TRBJ2-1|TRBV5-6
CASSLINHEQFF
>TRBJ2-7|TRBV10-3
CAIGTHSYEQYF
>TRBJ2-7|TRBV7-2
CASSHLGQAREQYF
>TRBJ2-5|TRBV4-2
CASSQEQVPGQRETQYF
>TRBJ1-1|TRBV5-1
CASAGTPNTEAFF
>TRBJ1-5|TRBV19
CASSPSTGVDQPQHF
>TRBJ2-7|TRBV11-2
CASSPYTGGGEQYF
>TRBJ1-2|TRBV2
CASSDRGFLYGYTF
>TRBJ2-5|TRBV15
CATGSSRLIQETQYF
>TRBJ1-2|TRBV5-6
CASSPWAGGRRGYTF
>TRBJ2-7|TRBV2
CADIKDRGTDEQYF
>TRBJ1-3|TRBV6-5
CASSYRRVGSGNTIYF
>TRBJ2-3|TRBV7-2
CASSLQDTHTQYF
>TRBJ2-5|TRBV24-1
CATSESGGVLETQYF
>TRBJ2-7|TRBV27
CASSSFSYEQYF
>TRBJ1-5|TRBV18
CASSPLRAGTPQHF
>TRBJ1-6|TRBV21-1
CASSKVIYGQVPLTRYNSPLHF
>TRBJ2-1|TRBV28
CASSLVRTGERASSYNEQFF
>TRBJ2-5|TRBV5-4
CASSLSGGAETQYF
>TRBJ2-2|TRBV19
CASPVTGSNTGELFF
>TRBJ1-1|TRBV5-5
CASSLSVGLYEAFF
>TRBJ1-6|TRBV2
CASTGDNSPLHF